This T cell receptor beta chain was recorded in a study of T cells in tumors and immune-related adverse events. The V gene's germline CDR1 is SGHVS and CDR2 FNYEAQ. Deletions cut 4 bases from V and 1 base from J, with 10 bases between. This CDR3 region has 14 residues. Clones were read by immunoSEQ multiplex PCR, and TCRdb kept only the in-frame ones, dropping some. The sample includes tens of thousands of clones, around nine tenths of them seen just once. The chain combines TRBV7-6 with TRBJ1-1; D ambiguous. The sequence was obtained from a female donor with metastatic renal cell carcinoma. The sample consisted of lymph node tissue, taken from a patient treated with anti-PD-1 therapy. In DNA, the CDR3 is TGTGCCAGCAGCTCTAATTGGGGGAACACTGAAGCTTTCTTT. Translated, it gives CASSSNWGNTEAFF.